The TCR beta chain described here comes from a study of T cells after yellow fever vaccination. CDR3 length equals 16 residues. The J segment lost 3 bases and the V segment lost 5 bases, leaving 12 bases of the junction unmatched. The germline gives CDR1 MNHEY, CDR2 SVGEGT. This clonotype was seen at least ten times. TCRdb re-called the 5' RACE reads through MiXCR, storing one row per CDR3 protein. The table records approximately 30,000 distinct CDR3 sequences, approximately 4.4% of them present only once. The V call is TRBV6-2 or TRBV6-3, the J call TRBJ2-7; 8 bases are shared with TRBD1. Sequencing used CD8+ T cells sorted from PBMCs, obtained 5 days after the yellow fever booster vaccination. The clonotype comes from a young man who received the YFV17D yellow fever vaccine. The CDR3 sequence: CASSGNTGGWNYEQYF. CDR3 DNA sequence: TGTGCCAGCAGTGGCAATACAGGGGGATGGAACTACGAGCAGTACTTC.